The T cell receptor beta chain under discussion was sequenced for a study of Ad26.COV2.S vaccination and SARS-CoV-2 variants (dated by TCRdb to the early 2020s). With respect to the entire study: Donors in the vaccine arm were drawn from COV1001, a multicentre, randomized, double-blind, placebo-controlled phase I-IIa trial testing Ad26.COV2.S in healthy adults. A total of approximately 30 samples were included in the TCR-sequenced set, comprising about 20 Ad26.COV2.S vaccine recipients, 5 placebo recipients and 8 SARS-CoV-2 convalescent individuals. Trial participants were randomized into five groups of five, in which low-dose or high-dose Ad26.COV2.S was given once or twice, or placebo was given on both occasions. Investigators did not know the trial group allocation while performing experiments and assessing outcomes. Ad26.COV2.S was administered intramuscularly at a dose of 5x10^10 or 1x10^11 viral particles, either as one shot or as two shots given 56 days apart. The specificity and breadth of SARS-CoV-2-reactive T cell receptors after Ad26.COV2.S vaccination were assessed by TCRbeta repertoire sequencing.

The immunoSEQ Assay was used to sequence TCRbeta CDR3 regions. After extraction, genomic DNA underwent amplification by bias-controlled multiplex PCR, followed by high-throughput sequencing. The authors' analysis ran thus. To quantify the absolute abundance of every unique TCRbeta CDR3 region, sequences were collapsed and filtered. T cell fraction was estimated by normalizing TCRbeta template counts to usable DNA, which was measured by amplifying reference genes present in all nucleated cells. Repertoire TCRs were annotated as SARS-CoV-2-specific by exact matching of V gene, CDR3 amino acid sequence and J gene to a known reactive TCR set. MIRA supplied the reference SARS-CoV-2 TCR set, which was filtered for enrichment in COVID-19-positive ImmuneCODE repertoires so that public or cross-reactive TCRs were removed. Based on the MIRA antigens, annotated TCRs were further analysed at the level of specific ORF or position within ORF. Depth was the summed frequency of annotated unique rearrangements, while breadth was defined as annotated unique rearrangements over total unique productive rearrangements. Group comparisons of TCR breadth used two-sided Wilcoxon rank-sum tests. Held by TCRdb, this immuneACCESS table contains in-frame sequences only and omits some clones. Under half of the omission traces to an unresolved V gene where checked; the cause of the rest is unknown. For V, J and clone size, that table is used; D and trimming come from the DNA. This sample lists about 280,000 clones; around 87% were detected once. The ten largest clones add up to about 3.1% of the sample.

Worth noting for this clone: It has no known antigen specificity. Base qualities are not provided; no much larger clone lies one nucleotide away.

The treatment or condition label on this specimen signifies: 15 to 20 received Ad26.COV2.S at low or high dose, single or two shots; roughly 5 received placebo; per-sample allocation not given. Repertoires of vaccine and placebo recipients were sequenced from samples taken on day 63 after the first injection. Between 29 July and 7 August 2020, Cohort 1b enrolled 25 adults aged 18-55 years at one site in Boston, USA. Ad26.COV2.S was a replication-incompetent adenovirus type 26 vector expressing a prefusion-stabilized SARS-CoV-2 spike protein from the original Wuhan strain. Overall results and qualifications from the work: Vaccine and placebo recipients had similar non-spike TCR breadth, a finding consistent with the vaccine containing only spike. According to the authors, total T cell responses may have been underestimated by the TCR breadth and depth analyses. The study was not powered to compare responses between vaccine doses or regimens. Spike-specific TCR breadth was higher in Ad26.COV2.S recipients than in placebo recipients (P = 0.0014). After vaccination, spike-specific CD8+ and CD4+ T cell responses were reported to show substantial breadth.

The receptor comes from a person aged 18 to 59 who received the Ad26.COV2.S COVID-19 vaccine or a placebo. This specimen was peripheral blood, taken in a trial of Ad26.COV2.S vaccine versus placebo.

The nucleotide sequence reads TGTGCCAGCAGCATAGGGGGCGGGGAGCTGTTTTTT. This translates into CASSIGGGELFF. The rearranged chain carries TRBV11-3 and TRBJ2-2; 6 matching bases give a weak D call of TRBD1. The germline ends are 8 bases apart after V is trimmed by 5 bases and J by 7 bases. From the cysteine through the phenylalanine, the CDR3 covers 12 amino acids. The entry retains the CDR3 DNA only, 36 bases that are in frame from base 1. According to the germline V gene, CDR1 reads SGHNT and CDR2 reads YENEEA.